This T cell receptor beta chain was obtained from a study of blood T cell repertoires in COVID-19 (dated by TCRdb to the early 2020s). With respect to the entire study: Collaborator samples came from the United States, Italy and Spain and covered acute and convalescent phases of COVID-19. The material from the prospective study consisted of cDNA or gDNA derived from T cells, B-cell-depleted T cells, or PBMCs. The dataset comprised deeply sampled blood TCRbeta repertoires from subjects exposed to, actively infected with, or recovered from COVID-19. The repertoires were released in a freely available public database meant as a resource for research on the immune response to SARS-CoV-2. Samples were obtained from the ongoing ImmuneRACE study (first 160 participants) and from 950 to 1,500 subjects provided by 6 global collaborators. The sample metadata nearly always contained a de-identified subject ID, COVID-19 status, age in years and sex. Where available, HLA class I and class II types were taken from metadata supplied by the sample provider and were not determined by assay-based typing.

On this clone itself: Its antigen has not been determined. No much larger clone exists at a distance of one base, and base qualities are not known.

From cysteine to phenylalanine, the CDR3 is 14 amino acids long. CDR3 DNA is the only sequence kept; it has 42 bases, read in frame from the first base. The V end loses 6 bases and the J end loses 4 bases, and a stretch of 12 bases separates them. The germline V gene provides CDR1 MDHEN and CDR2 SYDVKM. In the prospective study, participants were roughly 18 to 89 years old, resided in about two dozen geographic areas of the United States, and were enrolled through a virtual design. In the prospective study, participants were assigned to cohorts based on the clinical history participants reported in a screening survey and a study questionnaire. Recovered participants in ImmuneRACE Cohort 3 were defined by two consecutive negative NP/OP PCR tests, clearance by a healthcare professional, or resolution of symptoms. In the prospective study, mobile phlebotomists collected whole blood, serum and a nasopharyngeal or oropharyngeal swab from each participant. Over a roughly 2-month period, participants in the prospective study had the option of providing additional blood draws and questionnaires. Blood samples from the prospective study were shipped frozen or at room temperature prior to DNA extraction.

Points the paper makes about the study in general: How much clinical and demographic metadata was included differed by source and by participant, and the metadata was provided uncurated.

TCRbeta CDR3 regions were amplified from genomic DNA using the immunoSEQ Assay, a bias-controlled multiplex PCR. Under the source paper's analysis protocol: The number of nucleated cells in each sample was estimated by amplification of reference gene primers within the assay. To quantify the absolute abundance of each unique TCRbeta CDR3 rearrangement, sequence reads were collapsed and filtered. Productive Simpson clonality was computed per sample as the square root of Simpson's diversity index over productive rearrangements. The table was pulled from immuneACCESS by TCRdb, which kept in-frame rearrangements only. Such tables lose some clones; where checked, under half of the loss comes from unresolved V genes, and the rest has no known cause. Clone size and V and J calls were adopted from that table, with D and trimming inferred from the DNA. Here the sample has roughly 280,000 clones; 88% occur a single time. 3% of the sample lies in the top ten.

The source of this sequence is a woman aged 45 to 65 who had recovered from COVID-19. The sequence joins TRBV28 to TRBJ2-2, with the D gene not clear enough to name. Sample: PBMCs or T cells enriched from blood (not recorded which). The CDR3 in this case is CASSSTTITGELFF. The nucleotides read TGTGCCAGCAGCTCTACTACCATCACCGGGGAGCTGTTTTTT.